Shown below are 5 T cell receptor beta chains from a single sample sequenced in a study of CD8 T cells in Susac syndrome (dated by TCRdb to 2018 to 2020). The library was generated by the immunoSEQ multiplex PCR assay. RNA was extracted with the RNeasy kit and about 0.5 to 1 ug was reverse transcribed using random hexamers. TCRdb trimmed public reads at Q25 via fastp, called clones via MiXCR and kept in-frame beta chains. Rows matching on CDR3 protein sequence are summarized as one entry with the most common DNA and genes. This sample is represented by just over 300,000 distinct CDR3 sequences; 92% of them were singletons. Roughly 0.059% of the sample comes from the top ten. Source material: CD4+ T cells from PBMCs. Receptors originate from a human donor with multiple sclerosis.

V is TRBV5-1 and J is TRBJ1-2; TRBD1 is a possible D gene (6 bases). The CDR3 is 14 residues long. CDR1 is SGHRS and CDR2 is YFSETQ in the germline V gene. The V and J ends lost 0 bases and 4 bases respectively, with 10 bases between them. The CDR3 coding sequence is TGCGCCAGCAGCTTGGTGGACAGTGGCTATGGCTACACCTTC. It translates to CASSLVDSGYGYTF.

The V gene is TRBV3-1, the J gene TRBJ1-2; D gene unclear. CDR3 size: 14 residues. The ends were cut back, 2 bases at V and 3 bases at J, with 10 bases in the middle. CDR1 and CDR2 from the germline V gene are LGHDT and YNNKEL (reference sequence). CDR3 nucleotide sequence: TGTGCCAGCAGCCAAAACCCGCAGCACTATGGCTACACCTTC. Translating it yields CASSQNPQHYGYTF.

The chain carries TRBV18 and TRBJ2-3; 7 nucleotides match TRBD1. In germline, CDR1 is KGHSH, CDR2 LQKENI. The length of the CDR3 is 15 residues. V shed 4 bases and J 2 bases; nucleotides not matched to a gene: 6. CDR3 DNA sequence: TGTGCCAGCTCACAGGGACAGCCGCCCACAGATACGCAGTATTTT. Amino acids: CASSQGQPPTDTQYF.

The rearrangement links TRBV18 to TRBJ2-7; 9 nucleotides align to TRBD1. CDR3 length equals 19 residues. CDR1 and CDR2 (germline): KGHSH, LQKENI. The junction had 15 bases not matched to a gene; V was cut back by 1 base and J by 2 bases. Written as DNA, the CDR3 is TGTGCCAGCTCACCACAGGGACAGGGCCCTAGTGTTCACCCCTACGAGCAGTACTTC. It specifies CASSPQGQGPSVHPYEQYF.

This chain connects TRBV7-2 to TRBJ2-7, with a possible D match to TRBD2 (6 bases). V dropped 0 bases and J dropped 2 bases, with 8 bases sitting between them. Germline V gene data show CDR1 as SGHTA and CDR2 as FQGNSA. The CDR3 covers 14 residues. CDR3 DNA: TGTGCCAGCAGCTTAGCAGGGACTGCCTACGAGCAGTACTTC. Encoded protein: CASSLAGTAYEQYF.